The source of this T cell receptor (beta chain) is a study of T cell responses to AZD1222 COVID-19 vaccine. Looked up from germline, CDR1 is SGHRS and CDR2 is YFSETQ. With 0 bases removed from V and 5 bases from J, the gap between germline ends came to 15 bases. The CDR3 has 15 residues. Data came from immunoSEQ multiplex PCR; TCRdb stores just in-frame clones and leaves some out. The sample shows 200,000 to 250,000 clones, approximately 94% of them seen only once. The V call is TRBV5-1, the J call TRBJ2-7; D is possibly TRBD1 (5 bases). This clonotype was obtained from an adult in good health. The source was peripheral blood, collected on day 0 of MenACWY control vaccination. CDR3 DNA sequence: TGCGCCAGCAGCTTGGAGGCAGGGTATCCTCACGAGCAGTACTTC. Translated: CASSLEAGYPHEQYF.